This is a list of T cell receptor beta chains from one sample in a study of T cell responses to AZD1222 COVID-19 vaccine. TCRdb keeps only in-frame clones here, not all; method: immunoSEQ multiplex PCR. The sample lists 120,000 or so clones, about 90% occurring once. The sample here was peripheral blood, taken on day 0 of AZD1222 vaccination. The receptors come from an adult in good health. The conserved cysteine and the conserved F or W are not part of the CDR3 here.

TRBV5-1,ASSLEGGKNYGYT
TRBV4-3,ASSHPQGSRLYNEQF
TRBV6-1,ASSEVPGQGKYSNQPQH
TRBV11-3,ASSSRDKGLEKLF
TRBV6-5,ASSRDSPHTEAF
TRBV6-6,ASSRTGGTEAF
TRBV4-1,ASSQGSGQPYEQY
TRBV24-1,ATSDYSSAYNEQF
TRBV4-1,ASSRTVGQGPFFAEAF
TRBV4-3,ASSRILTANYGYT
TRBV2,ASSEGGGLSQQY
TRBV6-5,ASSWQQGARTEAF
TRBV10-3,AISESVAGLSGNTIY
TRBV7-2,ASGIQSSGNTIY
TRBV9,ASSVGGTAVQPQH
TRBV25-1,ASSAYGAGANGYT
TRBV7-9,ASSLGGGPLQPQH
TRBV30,AWNRVGGYGYT
TRBV11-3,ASSLGRRNTEAF
TRBV6-5,ASSYSRSASSYEQY
TRBV18,ASSPRLAGSTDTQY
TRBV28,ASVNPSYGYT
TRBV7-3,ASSRHNQETQY
TRBV6-8,ASRYLRGPKPLNTEAF
TRBV6-1,ASSERPGEGNQPQH
TRBV30,AWGGSSYNEQF
TRBV7-8,ASSLGARSGNTIY
TRBV4-1,ASSSRGQRSSYNSPLH
TRBV5-1,ASSHGGPGNTEAF
TRBV29-1,SVEKGGGTEAF
TRBV2,ASSEEGAGEKLF
TRBV6-5,ASRGGNTEAF
TRBV25-1,ASSGQGWNTEAF
TRBV5-1,ASSLDASYGYT
TRBV6-1,ASSAVEGYYNSPLH
TRBV12-3/TRBV12-4,ASTPTGSPLH
TRBV6-2/TRBV6-3,ASSSLLGHTGELF
TRBV5-1,ASSSVPGSDTQY
TRBV5-5,ASSLVSGISFNYGYT
TRBV3-1/TRBV3-2,ASSRAPGQGRSATDTQY
TRBV4-1,ASSHPGQGSLMRKLF
TRBV27,ASSSWTEKNEQF
TRBV11-2,ASSHPSLGTGELF
TRBV27,ASSLRAPLYSNQPQH
TRBV6-1,ASSERLANYGYT
TRBV6-5,ASSYSRAGQPQH
TRBV2,ASSGTDNEQF
TRBV30,AWSARGEAF
TRBV5-1,ASSHFSSSSYEQY
TRBV5-1,ASSPQGSGSTIY
TRBV5-1,ASSEFSTDTQY
TRBV12-5,ASGLGVAGGVGETQY
TRBV6-5,ASSWASGGARELF
TRBV3-1/TRBV3-2,ASSQGGAGEAF
TRBV12-3/TRBV12-4,ASSSGLYGYT
TRBV13,ASSSRGVKRPQH